This TCR beta chain was sequenced for a study of blood T cell repertoires in COVID-19. About the study: Acute and convalescent COVID-19 specimens originated in the United States, Italy and Spain. PBMCs, B-cell-depleted T cells, or T cells provided the cDNA or gDNA that made up the material.

While infection was still active, Seattle patients were enrolled and then followed longitudinally. There are 10 residues in the CDR3. Trimming removed 6 bases from V and 5 bases from J, with 7 bases in between. CDR1 GTSNPN and CDR2 SVGIG come from the germline V gene (reference sequence). Authors' data handling: Amplification of reference gene primers was used by the study to estimate nucleated cell counts. Method: immunoSEQ multiplex PCR; TCRdb's copy keeps in-frame clones and lacks some. V and J calls and clone size follow that table, whereas D and trimming were derived from the DNA. The table has some 200,000 clones, 65% to 85% seen once.

Sequenced input: peripheral blood. This receptor was identified in a woman in her thirties with COVID-19, enrolled during active disease. The chain combines TRBV30 with TRBJ1-1; no firm D call. The CDR3 DNA reads as TGTGCCTGCCCCGTGACTGAAGCTTTCTTT. Translating gives CACPVTEAFF.